This note documents a single T cell receptor (beta chain) sequence. Its cognate antigen is unknown. The length of the CDR3 is 14 residues. Germline trimming cut 10 bases from V and 1 base from J; bases unmatched to any gene: 2. Germline loops: CDR1 ENHRY, CDR2 SYGVKD. Both 60 Vbeta primers and 13 Jbeta primers went into the PCR. Libraries were prepared by immunoSEQ multiplex PCR; TCRdb keeps only in-frame clonotypes and omits some of them. The data contain 100,000 or so clones, approximately 72% of them singletons. This specimen comes from a study of cytomegalovirus exposure and HLA in healthy donors. At sampling all donors were nominally healthy, likely with unrecorded immune exposures. Study-wide points: Sequencing artifact likely explains a cluster of highly shared sequence variants.

The sample comprised PBMCs. The J gene is TRBJ2-3, the V gene TRBV10-3, with 13 bases identical to TRBD2. This sequence was found in a man aged 25 to 45 in good health and CMV-seropositive. CDR3: CATGTSGGTDTQYF. The CDR3 DNA reads TGTGCCACTGGGACTAGCGGGGGCACAGATACGCAGTATTTT.